This T cell receptor beta chain appears in the sequencing data of a study of CXCR3-negative and CXCR3-positive naive CD8 T cells. cDNA libraries for TRB were generated by 5' RACE incorporating UMI labels. Reprocessing the 5' RACE reads, TCRdb reports a single entry for every CDR3 protein and omits DNA. The sample data list around 140,000 distinct CDR3 sequences. Germline values: CDR1 MNHEY, CDR2 SMNVEV (reference sequence). The CDR3 consists of 15 residues. Study-wide results and limits: Memory CD8+ cells had much lower diversity, and both naive subsets had comparably high diversity.

CD8+ T cell subsets were each sorted in triplicate, about 330,000 cells apiece. Concerning this clonotype itself: Its antigen is not identified.

The sequence was collected from a human donor in good health. Some clones in this sample may be carry-over from other donors' samples. The chain employs TRBV27 and TRBJ2-7; TCRdb selects TRBD2, and the lack of DNA leaves this call unchecked. The sample consisted of naive CXCR3- CD8+ T cells from blood. Subset defined: CD45RO-CCR7+CD27+CD95- naive CD8+ T cells lacking CXCR3 (TNR3-). The CDR3 loop reads CASRPGRLGSYEQYF.